Sequencing of this TCR beta chain was carried out in a study of breast tumors, draining lymph nodes, adjacent tissues. Germline CDR1 SEHNR, CDR2 FQNEAQ (reference sequence). Trimming stripped 4 bases from V and 0 bases from J, with 10 bases between. There are 15 residues in the CDR3. This clonotype was detected many times. TCRdb called the multiplex PCR reads again in MiXCR, with one record for every CDR3 protein. The table records nearly 200,000 distinct CDR3 sequences, roughly 31% of them present only once. The lymph nodes were axillary draining lymph nodes from breast cancer patients. Source material: axillary lymph node tissue. This TCR was sampled from a female donor with breast cancer. Some clones in this sample may be carry-over from other donors' samples. The V gene is TRBV7-9, the J gene TRBJ1-5; D is unresolved. The CDR3 sequence: CASSSSRYSNQPQHF. DNA of the CDR3: TGTGCCAGCAGCTCCTCCCGGTATAGCAATCAGCCCCAGCATTTT.